A single sample is the source of the 5 T cell receptor beta chains below, sequenced in a study of cytomegalovirus exposure and HLA in healthy donors. The PCR made use of 60 Vbeta and 13 Jbeta primers. The data were produced by immunoSEQ multiplex PCR, yet TCRdb's version contains in-frame clones alone and is incomplete. The sample lists roughly 100,000 clones, roughly two thirds occurring once. The sequencing input was PBMCs. The receptors were sampled from a female donor in good health and CMV-seronegative.

The rearrangement links TRBV7-6 to TRBJ2-1, with 9 bases matching TRBD1. The germline CDR1 and CDR2 sequences are SGHVS and FNYEAQ. V shed 1 base and J 3 bases; nucleotides not matched to a gene: 13. The CDR3 has 19 amino acids. The CDR3 DNA reads as TGTGCCAGCAGCTTAGTAGGGGGGGGACAGGGAACTATCTACAATGAGCAGTTCTTC. Its protein is CASSLVGGGQGTIYNEQFF.

In its sample, this clone was seen once. V gene TRBV7-2 combines with J gene TRBJ1-2, with D possibly being TRBD1 (5 bases). V dropped 5 bases and J dropped 5 bases, with 18 bases sitting between them. The CDR3 sequence is 15 residues long. Looked up from germline, CDR1 is SGHTA and CDR2 is FQGNSA. In DNA form, the CDR3 reads TGTGCCAGCAGCCCAAGACAGTTCGGAGCGTATGGCTACACCTTC. Translating gives CASSPRQFGAYGYTF.

This rearrangement joins TRBV11-3 to TRBJ2-1; 10 bases line up with TRBD2. The CDR3 contains 15 residues. CDR1 is SGHNT and CDR2 is YENEEA in the germline V gene. J was trimmed by 3 bases and V by 5 bases; bases with no gene match: 4. The CDR3 loop reads CASSLRTSGYNEQFF. CDR3 DNA: TGTGCCAGCAGCCTACGGACTAGCGGCTACAATGAGCAGTTCTTC.

The chain has TRBV2 and TRBJ2-1, with 9 bases matching TRBD2. The junction had 11 bases not matched to a gene; V was cut back by 8 bases and J by 3 bases. The CDR3 extends over 16 amino acids. Germline V gene data show CDR1 as SNHLY and CDR2 as FYNNEI. The CDR3 sequence is CASHPGASGNYNEQFF. In DNA form, the CDR3 reads TGTGCCAGCCATCCGGGGGCTAGCGGGAACTACAATGAGCAGTTCTTC.

This sequence joins TRBV7-9 and TRBJ2-3, with D possibly matching TRBD1 (6 bases). CDR1 and CDR2 (germline): SEHNR, FQNEAQ (reference sequence). The germline V and J ends were trimmed by 3 bases and 6 bases, with 13 bases remaining between them. This CDR3 region has 14 residues. Here the CDR3 reads CASSLMGAFDTQYF. In DNA, the CDR3 is TGTGCCAGCAGCTTGATGGGGGCCTTTGATACGCAGTATTTT. Full variable domain (rest looked up from reference TRBV7-9 and TRBJ2-3): DTGVSQNPRHKITKRGQNVTFRCDPISEHNRLYWYRQTLGQGPEFLTYFQNEAQLEKSRLLSDRFSAERPKGSFSTLEIQRTEQGDSAMYLCASSLMGAFDTQYFGPGTRLTVL.